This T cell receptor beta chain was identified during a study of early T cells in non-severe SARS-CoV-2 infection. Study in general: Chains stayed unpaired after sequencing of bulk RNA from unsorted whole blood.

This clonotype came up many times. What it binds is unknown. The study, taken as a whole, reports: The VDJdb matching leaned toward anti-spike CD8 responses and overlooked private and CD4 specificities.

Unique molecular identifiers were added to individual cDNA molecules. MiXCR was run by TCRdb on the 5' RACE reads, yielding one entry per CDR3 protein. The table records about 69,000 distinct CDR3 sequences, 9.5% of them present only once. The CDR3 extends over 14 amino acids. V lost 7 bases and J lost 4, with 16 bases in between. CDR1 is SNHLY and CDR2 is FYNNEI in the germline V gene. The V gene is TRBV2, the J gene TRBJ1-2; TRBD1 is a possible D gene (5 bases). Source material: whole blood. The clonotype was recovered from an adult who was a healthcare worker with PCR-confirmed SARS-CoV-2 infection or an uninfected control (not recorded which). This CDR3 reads CASKAQGTSYGYTF. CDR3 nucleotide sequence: TGTGCCAGCAAGGCCCAGGGAACTAGCTATGGCTACACCTTC.